This entry concerns a single TCR beta chain. This clonotype was detected a few times. Its antigen is unknown. No base quality information exists; no much larger clone differs at one position. The sequencer was an Illumina HiSeq 2500. Quantitative 5'-RACE with molecular barcodes was used to prepare TCR beta libraries. As for the authors' bioinformatics: Disease-linked TCR variants were identified with a new computational method built on a probabilistic model of VDJ rearrangement. TCRdb redid the processing of the public reads, applying fastp at Q25 and MiXCR, and retained in-frame beta chains. Every CDR3 protein is listed once, alongside the most common genes and DNA of its rows. The V and J calls follow TCRdb's processing rather than the paper's. Here the sample has under 550,000 distinct CDR3 sequences; roughly 26% occur a single time. In total, the top ten clones hold 0.89% of the sample. The record originates from a study of CD8 T cells in ankylosing spondylitis (TCRdb year 2017). At the level of the whole study: The study set out to find disease-linked TCR variants by profiling T cell receptor beta repertoires in ankylosing spondylitis patients and healthy donors. The full study cohort was made up of about 25 ankylosing spondylitis patients and 108 healthy donors. Peripheral blood samples were taken, and synovial fluid was additionally collected from ankylosing spondylitis patients.

On the study overall, not on this receptor specifically: The disease-linked clones were reported to be significantly enriched in matched synovial fluid samples from ankylosing spondylitis patients. Some of the motif variants had been reported before in the synovial fluid and blood of reactive arthritis patients, a finding that suggests common disease-initiation mechanisms. In peripheral blood, the disease-linked clones were found at relatively low frequencies and had a CD8+ phenotype. Blood from ankylosing spondylitis patients appeared to be characterized by a TCR beta motif made up of seven or eight highly homologous amino acid variants.

The clonotype originates from a male donor with ankylosing spondylitis. The sequencing sample was made of blood, either unsorted or a sorted T cell fraction (not recorded which).

The CDR3 corresponds to CSARLIGNTEAFF. The DNA sequence reads TGCAGTGCTAGACTCATCGGGAACACTGAAGCTTTCTTT. The sequence links TRBV20-1 to TRBJ1-1, with no D gene named confidently. CDR1 and CDR2 (DFQATT, SNEGSKA) derive from the germline V gene (reference sequence). Deletion took 2 bases off V and 1 base off J, with a span of 8 bases between the germline ends. The CDR3 sequence holds 13 residues, the cysteine and phenylalanine included. Only the CDR3 DNA is retained, 39 bases long and in frame from the first base.